Listed here are 2 T cell receptor beta chains from one sample, sequenced in a study of T cells in Graves' hyperthyroidism and ophthalmopathy (dated by TCRdb to the late 2010s). Library construction relied on multiplex PCR. Instrument used: Illumina HiSeq 2000. TCR beta CDR3 regions were amplified from RNA transcripts. For the first round of RT-PCR on the TCR CDR3, the HTBI primer set was used together with the Qiagen OneStep RT-PCR kit. Using fastp trimming at Q25 and MiXCR clonotype assembly, TCRdb reanalyzed the public sequencing data and kept in-frame beta chains. Rows are unified per CDR3 protein, each entry keeping the most common DNA and genes. Recorded for this sample are 300,000 to 350,000 distinct CDR3 sequences; roughly 15% of them occurred a single time. The ten largest clones capture around a third of the sample. Sequenced: blood. Receptors were obtained from a man aged 25-45 years with Graves' hyperthyroidism.

This clonotype appeared many times. The chain employs TRBV27 and TRBJ2-3; D may correspond to TRBD1 or TRBD2 (5 bases each). In germline, CDR1 is MNHEY, CDR2 SMNVEV (reference sequence). The CDR3 contains 14 residues. Trimming shortened V by 2 bases and J by 4 bases, and 10 bases separated the two germline ends. The chain's CDR3 is CASSLEGSPDTQYF. Written as DNA, the CDR3 is TGTGCCAGCAGTTTAGAGGGGTCTCCAGATACGCAGTATTTT.

This clonotype was counted only a few times. The V and J genes are TRBV6-1 and TRBJ1-3; D is possibly TRBD1 (5 bases). Trimming pared 5 bases from V and 1 base from J, leaving 18 bases between. Germline V gives CDR1 MNHNS, CDR2 SASEGT. This CDR3 spans 17 amino acids. The CDR3 region is CASSLQVGRVSGNTIYF. For the CDR3, the DNA is TGTGCCAGCAGTCTCCAAGTCGGCAGGGTATCTGGAAACACCATATATTTT.